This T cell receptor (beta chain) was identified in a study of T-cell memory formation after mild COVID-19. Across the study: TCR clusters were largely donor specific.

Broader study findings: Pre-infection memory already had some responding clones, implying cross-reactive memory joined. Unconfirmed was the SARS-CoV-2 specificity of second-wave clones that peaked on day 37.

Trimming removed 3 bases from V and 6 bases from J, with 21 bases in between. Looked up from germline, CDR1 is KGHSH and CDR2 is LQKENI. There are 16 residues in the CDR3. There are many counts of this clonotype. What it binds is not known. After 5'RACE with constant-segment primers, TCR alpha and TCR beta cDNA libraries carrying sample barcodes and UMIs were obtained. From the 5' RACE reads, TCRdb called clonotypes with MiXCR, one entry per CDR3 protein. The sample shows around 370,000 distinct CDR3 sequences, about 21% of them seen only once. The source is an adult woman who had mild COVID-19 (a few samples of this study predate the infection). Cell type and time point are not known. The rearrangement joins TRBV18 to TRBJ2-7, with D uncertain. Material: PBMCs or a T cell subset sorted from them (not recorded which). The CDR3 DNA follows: TGTGCCAGCTCACCGGGTAAGGGCCGTGTTGTCCTCGAGCAGTACTTC. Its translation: CASSPGKGRVVLEQYF. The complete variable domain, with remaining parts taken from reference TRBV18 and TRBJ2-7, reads NAGVMQNPRHLVRRRGQEARLRCSPMKGHSHVYWYRQLPEEGLKFMVYLQKENIIDESGMPKERFSAEFPKEGPSILRIQQVVRGDSAAYFCASSPGKGRVVLEQYFGPGTRLTVT.